What follows is one TCR beta chain and its context. Antigen specificity is unknown. Patients had chemo-refractory metastatic non-small-cell lung cancer and received focal radiation plus CTLA-4 blockade that used ipilimumab. The protocol was immunoSEQ multiplex PCR, while the TCRdb copy is restricted to in-frame clones and leaves out a portion. The sample comprises 25,000 to 35,000 clones, roughly 77% of which are singletons, and approximately 23% rests with the top ten. The record originates from a study of radiotherapy plus CTLA-4 blockade in lung cancer. Study background: Objective responses arose in 15% to 20% of patients, and under 40% experienced disease control. Study-level points and caveats: Reported findings show early blood T cell clone dynamics, with interferon-beta, best predicted response. In blood, tumor-derived TCR clones expanded after radiotherapy plus ipilimumab.

Germline V gives CDR1 MNHEY, CDR2 SVGAGI. V was clipped by 2 bases and J by 1 base; unmatched bases: 0. CDR3 length equals 14 residues. The source is a human donor with non-small cell lung cancer that progressed on radiotherapy plus ipilimumab. The chain links TRBV6-5 to TRBJ1-1, with 8 bases lining up with TRBD1. The material sequenced was peripheral blood, taken from a patient treated with radiotherapy plus ipilimumab. The CDR3 DNA is TGTGCCAGCAGTTACGGACAGGGGAACACTGAAGCTTTCTTT. It translates to CASSYGQGNTEAFF.